One T cell receptor beta chain is described in this entry. This entry is derived from a study of T cells in Graves' hyperthyroidism and ophthalmopathy. Researchers amplified the TCR beta CDR3 regions from RNA transcripts. TCR CDR3 regions were first amplified by RT-PCR with HTBI primers. Via MiXCR, TCRdb re-called the multiplex PCR reads, giving one row per CDR3 protein. Here the sample spans around 440,000 distinct CDR3 sequences, approximately 14% being singletons. The V end lost 6 bases, the J end lost 0 bases, and 11 bases lay between the germline ends. CDR1 and CDR2 (germline): DFQATT, SNEGSKA (reference sequence). There are 13 residues in the CDR3.

Sequenced: blood. This sequence was found in a woman between 18 and 29 years old with Graves' hyperthyroidism. The chain combines TRBV20-1 with TRBJ1-1, with D possibly being TRBD1 (6 bases). Here the CDR3 DNA reads TGCAGTGCGGCGGGACATTTGAACACTGAAGCTTTCTTT. Protein: CSAAGHLNTEAFF.